This T cell receptor beta chain was retrieved from a study of blood T cell repertoires in COVID-19 (dated by TCRdb to 2018 to 2021). About the full investigation: Samples from collaborators originated in the United States, Italy and Spain and spanned both the acute and convalescent phases of COVID-19. The repertoires were made available in a free public database intended to serve as a resource for research on the immune response to SARS-CoV-2. Deeply sampled blood TCRbeta repertoires from subjects exposed to, actively infected with, or recovered from COVID-19 were included in the dataset. Nearly every sample came with metadata listing a de-identified subject ID, COVID-19 status, age in years and sex. Where HLA class I and class II types were available, the types were taken from metadata supplied by the sample provider, not from assay-based typing. The prospective study material was composed of cDNA or gDNA derived from T cells, B-cell-depleted T cells, or PBMCs. The samples were drawn from two sources: the first 160 participants of the ongoing ImmuneRACE study, and 1,254 subjects contributed by 6 global collaborators.

Each collaborating institution followed its own protocols to collect whole blood in K2EDTA tubes. For TCRbeta analysis, collaborators shipped samples in one of three forms: frozen whole blood, isolated PBMCs, or DNA extracted from either of those sample types. The CDR3 runs 17 residues from the cysteine to the phenylalanine. Just CDR3 DNA is preserved here, 51 bases in frame from base 1. CDR1 and CDR2 (LGHDT, YNNKEL) derive from the germline V gene (reference sequence). V loses 3 bases, J loses 2 bases, and the germline ends lie 17 bases apart. Worth noting for this clone: The target of this receptor is not known. No base qualities exist here, and no much larger clone lies one base off it.

TCRbeta CDR3 regions were amplified from genomic DNA by means of the immunoSEQ Assay, a bias-controlled multiplex PCR. Concerning the study's data processing: The number of nucleated cells in each sample was estimated by amplification of reference gene primers within the assay. To quantify the absolute abundance of each unique TCRbeta CDR3 rearrangement, sequence reads were collapsed and filtered. Productive Simpson clonality was computed per sample as the square root of Simpson's diversity index over productive rearrangements. TCRdb mirrors the immuneACCESS table, restricted to in-frame sequences. Some clones are absent from its copies; in checked studies, under half trace to an unresolved V gene, and the reason for the others is unknown. That table gives V, J and clone size, and the DNA gave D and trimming. The sample table lists 150,000 or so clones, 75% to 85% of them with a count of one. Together, the top ten hold around 13% of the sample.

General conclusions and limits of the study: The amount of clinical and demographic metadata varied by source and participant and was provided uncurated.

This TCR came from a man between 60 and 75 years old with active or convalescent COVID-19. Recombination linked TRBV3-1 (or the pseudogene TRBV3-2) to TRBJ2-1, and possibly TRBD2, on 5 matching bases. The specimen sequenced was peripheral blood. The CDR3 here reads CASSQADYAPPYNEQFF. The DNA sequence is given as TGTGCCAGCAGCCAGGCAGACTATGCGCCTCCCTACAATGAGCAGTTCTTC.